Listed here are 20 T cell receptor beta chains from one sample, sequenced in a study of cytotoxic CD8 clonotypes in ibrutinib-treated CLL. The protocol was immunoSEQ multiplex PCR, while the TCRdb copy is restricted to in-frame clones and leaves out a portion. Among some 92,000 clones listed, 60% to 80% were seen once. The material sequenced was PBMCs, taken after 24 months of ibrutinib treatment. The origin of the receptors is a human donor with chronic lymphocytic leukemia.

The count of this clone is one. CDR3 coding DNA: TGTGCCAGCAGCTTAGACCTTGGTCTAGCGGAAAACATTCAGTACTTC. Translation: CASSLDLGLAENIQYF. This chain joins TRBV11-2 and TRBJ2-4; TRBD2 matches at 7 bases. J lost 5 bases, V lost 0 bases, and 7 bases had no gene match. This CDR3 region has 16 residues. Per the germline V gene, CDR1 is SGHAT and CDR2 is FQNNGV.

The CDR3 loop reads CASSPSASSYNEQFF. In DNA form, the CDR3 reads TGCGCCAGCTCTCCTAGCGCCAGCTCCTACAATGAGCAGTTCTTC. This chain uses TRBV5-1 with TRBJ2-1; D perhaps matches TRBD2 (6 bases). V lost 7 bases and J lost 0, with 14 bases in between. Germline CDR1 reads SGHRS; CDR2 reads YFSETQ. This CDR3 comprises 15 residues.

V is TRBV18 and J is TRBJ1-1, with TRBD1 as a possible D gene (6 bases). V shed 0 bases and J shed 3 bases, with 17 bases lying between them. This CDR3 has 17 amino acids. From germline, CDR1 is KGHSH and CDR2 LQKENI. The CDR3, as DNA: TGTGCCAGCTCACCACCGGGACACCTACCGGGGGACACTGAAGCTTTCTTT. Amino acid sequence: CASSPPGHLPGDTEAFF.

This sequence joins TRBV14 and TRBJ1-1; 10 bases line up with TRBD1. This CDR3 region has 14 residues. The junction had 7 bases not matched to a gene; V was cut back by 1 base and J by 11 bases. Germline-derived CDR1 and CDR2 are SGHDN and FVKESK. CDR3 protein: CASSQVAGQGDAFF. Here the CDR3 DNA reads TGTGCCAGCAGCCAAGTTGCAGGACAGGGGGATGCTTTCTTT.

This clone turned up a few times. This chain uses TRBV19 with TRBJ2-5; D remains unclear. V lost 3 bases, J lost 4 bases, and 9 bases lay in between. Germline V gene data show CDR1 as LNHDA and CDR2 as SQIVND (reference sequence). CDR3 length: 13 residues. This CDR3 reads CASSISQSETQYF. As DNA, the CDR3 is TGTGCCAGTAGTATTTCACAGTCAGAGACCCAGTACTTC.

This clone was recorded only once. This chain joins TRBV5-1 and TRBJ2-7; maybe TRBD2 (6 bases). This CDR3 has 13 residues. Germline-derived CDR1 and CDR2 are SGHRS and YFSETQ. V was cut by 4 bases and J by 5 bases, with 13 bases left in between. In nucleotides, the CDR3 is TGCGCCAGCAGCGGAGGGACGGTCGACGAGCAGTACTTC. Translated: CASSGGTVDEQYF.

The rearrangement links TRBV13 to TRBJ2-7; 8 nucleotides align to TRBD2. After removal of 5 bases from V and 0 bases from J, the junction contained 3 bases not matched to a gene. Looked up from germline, CDR1 is PRHDT and CDR2 is FYEKMQ (reference sequence). The CDR3 contains 14 residues. The CDR3 nucleotides are TGTGCCAGCAGCCAGCGGGAGATCTCCTACGAGCAGTACTTC. This sequence encodes CASSQREISYEQYF.

J is TRBJ2-1 and V is TRBV18, with 12 bases identical to TRBD2. There are 20 residues in the CDR3. The germline V gene encodes CDR1 KGHSH and CDR2 LQKENI. V was pared by 5 bases and J by 2 bases, with 16 bases of the junction left unmatched. The CDR3 loop reads CASSKPTGTSGPLPYNEQFF. CDR3 DNA sequence: TGTGCCAGCTCAAAACCAACCGGGACTAGCGGGCCGCTCCCCTACAATGAGCAGTTCTTC.

This sequence joins TRBV5-1 and TRBJ1-1, with D unclear. Germline V gives CDR1 SGHRS, CDR2 YFSETQ. The CDR3 covers 14 residues. V dropped 0 bases and J dropped 4 bases, with 10 bases sitting between them. CDR3 in amino acids: CASSLERASTEAFF. The CDR3 coding sequence is TGCGCCAGCAGCTTGGAGAGGGCTTCCACTGAAGCTTTCTTT.

The DNA for the CDR3 is TGTGCCAGCAGGGCGGGGACGACCTACGAGCAGTACTTC. Its protein is CASRAGTTYEQYF. The chain employs TRBV2 and TRBJ2-7; maybe TRBD2 (6 bases). Germline V gives CDR1 SNHLY, CDR2 FYNNEI. This CDR3 region has 13 residues. V gave up 6 bases and J gave up 2 bases, with 11 bases separating them.

The chain carries TRBV11-2 and TRBJ2-7; D may be TRBD1 or TRBD2 (5 bases each). V was shortened by 6 bases and J by 4 bases, with 16 bases between the two germline ends. Germline V gene sequence: CDR1 SGHAT, CDR2 FQNNGV. CDR3 size: 14 residues. The CDR3 region is CASRGRDQLYEQYF. The CDR3 DNA sequence: TGTGCCAGCAGAGGCCGGGACCAACTTTACGAGCAGTACTTC.

This chain connects TRBV5-5 to TRBJ2-5; TRBD2 agrees at 7 bases. The germline V gene has CDR1 SGHKS and CDR2 YYEKEE (reference sequence). This CDR3 spans 14 amino acids. With V trimmed by 0 bases and J by 5 bases, 4 bases remained unmatched. The CDR3 DNA sequence: TGTGCCAGCAGCTTGGTCGGTAGCGGGGAGACCCAGTACTTC. It encodes CASSLVGSGETQYF. The variable domain in full, with the rest retrieved from reference TRBV5-5 and TRBJ2-5, is DAGVTQSPTHLIKTRGQQVTLRCSPISGHKSVSWYQQVLGQGPQFIFQYYEKEERGRGNFPDRFSARQFPNYSSELNVNALLLGDSALYLCASSLVGSGETQYFGPGTRLLVL.

This clone was seen just once. The gene calls are TRBV19 and TRBJ1-2, with a weak D call TRBD1 (6 bases). Germline loops: CDR1 LNHDA, CDR2 SQIVND (reference sequence). V was trimmed by 5 bases and J by 7 bases, leaving 23 bases between them. This CDR3 region has 16 residues. This CDR3 is CASSPEITRGGAGYTF. The DNA of the CDR3 is TGTGCCAGTAGTCCCGAGATCACCAGGGGAGGGGCTGGCTACACCTTC.

The chain employs TRBV5-3 and TRBJ1-2, with 8 bases aligning to TRBD1. TRBV5-3 is an ORF for which the function is uncertain. V shed 8 bases, J shed 4 bases, and the junction held 13 bases outside the gene matches. The CDR3 totals 15 residues. The CDR3 DNA is TGTGCCAGCAGCCGAGGACAGGGTGGGATCTATGGCTACACCTTC. Translated: CASSRGQGGIYGYTF.

J is TRBJ2-7 and V is TRBV28, with D perhaps TRBD1 (5 bases). Germline CDR1 reads MDHEN; CDR2 reads SYDVKM. The V end lost 1 base, the J end lost 6 bases, and 13 bases lay between the germline ends. The CDR3 totals 14 residues. The CDR3 DNA sequence: TGTGCCAGCAGTTTATTTTCAGGGAAGGGCGAGCAGTACTTC. Its translation is CASSLFSGKGEQYF.

V gene TRBV11-3 combines with J gene TRBJ2-1; no definite D call. Looked up from germline, CDR1 is SGHNT and CDR2 is YENEEA. The CDR3 runs 13 residues. Between the trimmed V and J ends, which lost 1 base and 7 bases, there was a span of 8 bases. The chain's CDR3 is CASSLGEENEQFF. Here the CDR3 DNA reads TGTGCCAGCAGCTTAGGAGAAGAAAATGAGCAGTTCTTC.

This chain links TRBV19 with TRBJ1-5; D may be TRBD1 (5 bases). CDR3 length equals 13 residues. Looked up from germline, CDR1 is LNHDA and CDR2 is SQIVND (reference sequence). Trimming left V 7 bases short and J 3 bases short, with 10 bases between. CDR3 protein: CASMGQDNQPQHF. CDR3 DNA sequence: TGTGCCAGTATGGGGCAGGACAATCAGCCCCAGCATTTT. The whole variable domain, remainder taken from reference TRBV19 and TRBJ1-5, is DGGITQSPKYLFRKEGQNVTLSCEQNLNHDAMYWYRQDPGQGLRLIYYSQIVNDFQKGDIAEGYSVSREKKESFPLTVTSAQKNPTAFYLCASMGQDNQPQHFGDGTRLSIL.

The genes are TRBV27 and TRBJ2-2; D uncertain. CDR3 length: 14 amino acids. CDR1 is MNHEY and CDR2 is SMNVEV in the germline V gene (reference sequence). V was cut by 4 bases and J by 2 bases, with 8 bases left in between. The CDR3: CASSSRTNTGELFF. The CDR3 DNA sequence: TGTGCCAGCAGTTCACGAACAAACACCGGGGAGCTGTTTTTT.

V gene TRBV9 combines with J gene TRBJ2-5, with 8 nucleotides matching TRBD2. The ends lost 2 bases at V and 2 bases at J; junction bases unmatched: 5. The CDR3 contains 15 residues. CDR1 is SGDLS, CDR2 YYNGEE, per germline. The chain's CDR3 is CASSVSSGLQETQYF. CDR3 bases: TGTGCCAGCAGCGTGTCTAGCGGGCTACAAGAGACCCAGTACTTC.

This clone occurred once. The chain employs TRBV11-1 and TRBJ2-3; possible D gene TRBD1, 6 bases. Germline V gene lookup returns CDR1 SGHAT and CDR2 FQDESV (reference sequence). The CDR3 runs to 16 residues. V gave up 5 bases and J gave up 1 base, with 16 bases separating them. CDR3 DNA sequence: TGTGCCAGCAGCCCTTGGACAGTCCCGGGCACAGATACGCAGTATTTT. Protein product: CASSPWTVPGTDTQYF.